This T cell receptor beta chain is from a study of T-cell reconstitution after alpha-beta-depleted transplantation in children. Broader study findings: High day-60 TCRbeta diversity in some patients came from surviving recipient T cells and thymic progenitors. The origin of alpha-beta T cells about two months after transplant was reportedly several hundred expanded graft clones. The main origin of T-cell counts and diversity one year after transplant was newly produced T cells.

Unique molecular identifiers were built into the TCRbeta library. MiXCR, run by TCRdb on the PCR reads, gives a single entry per CDR3 protein. The sample holds about a million distinct CDR3 sequences, around 30% seen once. V was pared by 4 bases and J by 4 bases, with 18 bases between. This CDR3 region has 16 residues. Germline V lookup: CDR1 SGHRS, CDR2 YFSETQ. This clonotype was observed a handful of times. The antigen remains unidentified. Here the sequenced sample was PBMCs, mostly from graft donor cells, taken 360 days after TCRalphabeta/CD19-depleted stem cell transplant. The chain joins TRBV5-1 to TRBJ2-1; a possible D gene is TRBD1 (5 bases). This TCR came from a boy under two years old who had a stem cell transplant for SCID, so the T cells may come from the graft donor. The CDR3 spells CASSPRRDSLYNEQFF. The CDR3 DNA follows: TGCGCCAGCAGCCCTCGGAGAGACAGCCTTTACAATGAGCAGTTCTTC.